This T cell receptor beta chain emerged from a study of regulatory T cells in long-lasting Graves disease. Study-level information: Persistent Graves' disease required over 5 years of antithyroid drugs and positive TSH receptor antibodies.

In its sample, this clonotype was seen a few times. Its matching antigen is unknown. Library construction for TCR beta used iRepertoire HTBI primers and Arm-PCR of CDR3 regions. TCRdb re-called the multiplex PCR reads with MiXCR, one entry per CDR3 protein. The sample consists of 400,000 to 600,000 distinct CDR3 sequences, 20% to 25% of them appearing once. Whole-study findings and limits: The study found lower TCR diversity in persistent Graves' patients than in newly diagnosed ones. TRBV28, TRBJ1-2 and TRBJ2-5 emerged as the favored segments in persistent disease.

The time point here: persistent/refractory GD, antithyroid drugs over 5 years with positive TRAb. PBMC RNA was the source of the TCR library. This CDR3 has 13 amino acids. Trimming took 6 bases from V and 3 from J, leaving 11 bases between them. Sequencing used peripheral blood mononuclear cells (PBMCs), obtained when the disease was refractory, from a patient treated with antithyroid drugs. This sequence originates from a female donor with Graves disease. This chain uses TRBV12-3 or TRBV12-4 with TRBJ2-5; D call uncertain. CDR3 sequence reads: CASRAGLKETQYF. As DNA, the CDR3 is TGTGCCAGCAGAGCCGGGCTCAAAGAGACCCAGTACTTC.